Presented here are 10 T cell receptor beta chains from one specimen sequenced in a study of siplizumab effects on memory and regulatory T cells. The protocol was immunoSEQ multiplex PCR, while the TCRdb copy is restricted to in-frame clones and leaves out a portion. The data hold about 120,000 clones, with around nine tenths observed a single time. The sample was CD4+ T cells sorted from blood. The origin of the receptors is a human donor in good health.

V usage is TRBV5-6 and J usage is TRBJ1-1; D unclear. In germline, CDR1 is SGHDT, CDR2 YYEEEE. The V end lost 1 base, the J end lost 4 bases, and 14 bases lay between the germline ends. This CDR3 is built from 15 residues. CDR3 sequence: CASSLFWVDGTEAFF. The CDR3 DNA sequence: TGTGCCAGCAGCTTGTTTTGGGTTGACGGCACTGAAGCTTTCTTT.

The chain carries TRBV5-1 and TRBJ2-3; possibly TRBD2 for D (5 bases). The CDR3 totals 14 residues. The germline CDR1 and CDR2 sequences are SGHRS and YFSETQ. V lost 1 base, J lost 4 bases, and 10 bases lay in between. The CDR3 protein is CASSLSAASDTQYF. The CDR3 DNA reads TGCGCCAGCAGCTTGTCAGCGGCCTCAGATACGCAGTATTTT.

This rearrangement joins TRBV11-2 to TRBJ1-3; D remains unclear. V lost 6 bases to trimming and J lost 0 bases, with 12 bases between them. CDR1 and CDR2 from the germline V gene are SGHAT and FQNNGV. The CDR3 spans 15 residues. The CDR3 region has the DNA TGTGCCAGCAGGGTCCGGACGGGCTCTGGAAACACCATATATTTT. Amino acids: CASRVRTGSGNTIYF.

This rearrangement joins TRBV7-9 to TRBJ2-1; D is undetermined. V shed 5 bases and J shed 5 bases, with 16 bases lying between them. Germline loops: CDR1 SEHNR, CDR2 FQNEAQ (reference sequence). The CDR3 sequence is 15 residues long. CDR3 coding DNA: TGTGCCAGCAGCCAACTTGTGAGCAGCGACAATGAGCAGTTCTTC. Its protein product is CASSQLVSSDNEQFF.

The chain recombines TRBV6-1 with TRBJ1-3; D unresolved. CDR1 is MNHNS and CDR2 is SASEGT in the germline V gene. The CDR3 consists of 12 residues. Trimming left V 6 bases short and J 8 bases short, with 11 bases between. The CDR3 loop reads CASRTQKDTIYF. The CDR3 coding sequence is TGTGCCAGCAGGACCCAGAAGGACACCATATATTTT.

This chain links TRBV27 with TRBJ1-2; 7 positions agree with TRBD1. The CDR3 sequence is 15 residues long. CDR1 is MNHEY, CDR2 SMNVEV, per germline (reference sequence). V was clipped by 6 bases and J by 4 bases; unmatched bases: 11. As DNA, the CDR3 is TGTGCCAGCAGCCGTAATGACAGGGAAAGCTATGGCTACACCTTC. Translated: CASSRNDRESYGYTF.

The rearrangement links TRBV11-2 to TRBJ2-7; unclear D gene. Germline V gene lookup returns CDR1 SGHAT and CDR2 FQNNGV. Trimming took 5 bases from V and 1 from J, leaving 15 bases between them. The CDR3 has 15 amino acids. CDR3 nucleotides: TGTGCCAGCAGCCGCGTGGGCTTCTCGTCCTACGAGCAGTACTTC. Its translation: CASSRVGFSSYEQYF.

The chain is built from TRBV29-1 and TRBJ2-7, with 16 bases aligning to TRBD2. Germline loops: CDR1 SQVTM, CDR2 ANQGSEA. Germline trimming cut 3 bases from V and 7 bases from J; bases unmatched to any gene: 6. CDR3 length: 15 residues. Written as DNA, the CDR3 is TGCAGCGTTGAGGGACTAGCGGGAGGGCCAGGAGAGCAGTACTTC. Translated, it gives CSVEGLAGGPGEQYF.

This clone has more than one count but fewer than ten. The J gene is TRBJ2-1, the V gene TRBV6-1; 8 nucleotides agree with TRBD1. The V gene end was trimmed by 2 bases and the J gene end by 2 bases; junction bases not matched to a gene: 2. The CDR3 contains 15 residues. Germline V gives CDR1 MNHNS, CDR2 SASEGT. The CDR3 sequence: CASSEQGAAYNEQFF. As DNA, the CDR3 is TGTGCCAGCAGTGAACAGGGGGCCGCCTACAATGAGCAGTTCTTC.

This chain connects TRBV5-4 to TRBJ1-4; the D gene is possibly TRBD1 (6 bases). The CDR3 runs to 15 residues. Trimming took 4 bases from V and 4 from J, leaving 14 bases between them. Germline-derived CDR1 and CDR2 are SGHNT and YYREEE (reference sequence). The CDR3 bases are TGTGCCAGCAGCCCTAACAGGGCCCTTAATGAAAAACTGTTTTTT. This gives the protein CASSPNRALNEKLFF.